This TCR beta chain stems from a study of CD8+CD57+ T cells in acquired aplastic anemia. Study in general: CD4+ and CD8+ cells, once sorted, gave DNA averaging approximately 3.3 ug.

Study observations and caveats: Patients and controls shared twenty-nine CD8+ CDR3 sequences. Between the patient and control groups, CD8+ Simpson's diversity did not differ significantly.

In this sample, this clonotype turned up once. Antigen specificity is unknown. This CDR3 contains 14 residues. Deletions cut 4 bases from V and 9 bases from J, with 13 bases between. Germline V gives CDR1 SGHTA, CDR2 FQGTGA. Profiling that covered TCR beta VDJ and CDR3 relied on genomic DNA as its template. TCRdb re-derived calls from the reads in MiXCR, one entry per CDR3 protein. The repertoire holds hundreds of thousands of distinct CDR3 sequences, with approximately 55% as singletons. Sequenced input: sorted CD4+, CD8+, or CD8+CD57+ T cells (not recorded which) from PBMCs. The sequence was collected from a human donor with severe aplastic anemia or a healthy control (not recorded which). The genes are TRBV7-3 and TRBJ1-6; D possibly corresponds to TRBD1 (5 bases). CDR3 nucleotide sequence: TGTGCCAGCAGCTCGGACGGGGGAAGTTCACCCCTCCACTTT. Its translation: CASSSDGGSSPLHF. Drawing the rest from reference TRBV7-3 and TRBJ1-6, the complete variable domain is GAGVSQTPSNKVTEKGKYVELRCDPISGHTALYWYRQSLGQGPEFLIYFQGTGAADDSGLPNDRFFAVRPEGSVSTLKIQRTERGDSAVYLCASSSDGGSSPLHFGNGTRLTVT.